These 27 T cell receptor beta chains share one sample of origin, sequenced in a study of cytomegalovirus exposure and HLA in healthy donors. PCR primers comprised 60 Vbeta and 13 Jbeta primers. Data came from immunoSEQ multiplex PCR; TCRdb stores just in-frame clones and leaves some out. Of tens of thousands of clones listed, roughly 70% are singletons. Sample: PBMCs. The receptors come from a man in his 60s in good health and CMV-seropositive.

The chain recombines TRBV29-1 with TRBJ1-1; perhaps TRBD1 as D (5 bases). CDR1 is SQVTM, CDR2 ANQGSEA, per germline. Between the trimmed V and J ends, which lost 4 bases and 3 bases, there was a span of 12 bases. The CDR3 is made up of 13 amino acids. The CDR3 loop reads CSVAFQGDTEAFF. The CDR3 DNA reads as TGCAGCGTTGCTTTCCAGGGTGACACTGAAGCTTTCTTT.

The rearrangement links TRBV5-5 to TRBJ2-2; 8 positions agree with TRBD2. V gave up 1 base and J gave up 3 bases; unmatched junction bases: 8. The length of the CDR3 is 17 residues. Germline CDR1 reads SGHKS; CDR2 reads YYEKEE (reference sequence). CDR3 DNA: TGTGCCAGCAGCTTGAGTGGTGCAGCGGGGGACACCGGGGAGCTGTTTTTT. Its translation: CASSLSGAAGDTGELFF.

CDR3 amino acids: CASSTTTGTGGGRAFF. Written as DNA, the CDR3 is TGTGCCAGCAGCACAACCACCGGGACAGGGGGGGGGCGAGCTTTCTTT. The chain uses TRBV27 and TRBJ1-1; 11 nucleotides match TRBD1. The CDR3 consists of 16 residues. In germline, CDR1 is MNHEY, CDR2 SMNVEV (reference sequence). The V gene end was trimmed by 6 bases and the J gene end by 10 bases; junction bases not matched to a gene: 16.

This clone was counted only a few times. CDR3 sequence reads: CASTSPEGTQYF. Here the CDR3 DNA reads TGTGCCAGCACCTCTCCGGAGGGGACCCAGTACTTC. The chain employs TRBV11-2 and TRBJ2-5; weak D call: TRBD2 (6 bases). CDR1 is SGHAT, CDR2 FQNNGV, per germline. V was shortened by 7 bases and J by 7 bases, with 13 bases between the two germline ends. The CDR3 consists of 12 residues.

The V and J genes are TRBV19 and TRBJ2-1; 13 bases are a match to TRBD2. The V and J ends lost 5 bases and 7 bases, in that order; junction bases with no gene match: 2. Germline assignment: CDR1 LNHDA and CDR2 SQIVND (reference sequence). The length of the CDR3 is 14 residues. The CDR3 DNA sequence: TGTGCCAGTAGTTGGACTAGCGGGAGAAATGAGCAGTTCTTC. As protein: CASSWTSGRNEQFF. The full variable domain, its missing parts supplied by reference TRBV19 and TRBJ2-1, is DGGITQSPKYLFRKEGQNVTLSCEQNLNHDAMYWYRQDPGQGLRLIYYSQIVNDFQKGDIAEGYSVSREKKESFPLTVTSAQKNPTAFYLCASSWTSGRNEQFFGPGTRLTVL.

This clone was recorded a few times. This chain joins TRBV10-3 and TRBJ2-5; 9 nucleotides agree with TRBD2. Germline V gives CDR1 ENHRY, CDR2 SYGVKD. CDR3 size: 14 residues. V trimming: 3 bases; J trimming: 3 bases; junction bases outside the gene matches: 2. CDR3 in DNA: TGTGCCATCAGTGATCTAGCGGGAAAAGAGACCCAGTACTTC. Amino acid sequence: CAISDLAGKETQYF.

The chain carries TRBV5-8 and TRBJ2-5; 11 bases agree with TRBD1. Germline-derived CDR1 and CDR2 are SGHTS and YDEGEE. The CDR3 extends over 15 amino acids. V was pared by 7 bases and J by 5 bases, with 10 bases of the junction left unmatched. The CDR3 bases are TGTGCCAGCTTCCGGGACAGGGGGTTTGAGGAGACCCAGTACTTC. As protein: CASFRDRGFEETQYF. Full variable domain (rest looked up from reference TRBV5-8 and TRBJ2-5): EAGVTQSPTHLIKTRGQQATLRCSPISGHTSVYWYQQALGLGLQFLLWYDEGEERNRGNFPPRFSGRQFPNYSSELNVNALELEDSALYLCASFRDRGFEETQYFGPGTRLLVL.

The rearrangement joins TRBV9 to TRBJ2-7, with 8 nucleotides matching TRBD2. The CDR3 is made up of 14 amino acids. The J segment lost 0 bases and the V segment lost 1 base, leaving 0 bases of the junction unmatched. The germline V gene has CDR1 SGDLS and CDR2 YYNGEE. DNA for the CDR3: TGTGCCAGCAGCGTACGGGGGGGCTCCTACGAGCAGTACTTC. Translated, it gives CASSVRGGSYEQYF.

This clone was found a few times. The DNA of the CDR3 is TGCGCCAGCAGCCAAGACCCAGGGAACTATGGCTACACCTTC. This translates into CASSQDPGNYGYTF. The V and J genes are TRBV4-3 and TRBJ1-2; a possible D gene is TRBD1 (5 bases). Trimming left V 0 bases short and J 2 bases short, with 7 bases between. This CDR3 is 14 amino acids long. Germline V gives CDR1 LGHNA, CDR2 YSLEER.

The J gene is TRBJ2-5, the V gene TRBV5-1; D is perhaps TRBD2 (6 bases). Germline V gene lookup returns CDR1 SGHRS and CDR2 YFSETQ. The CDR3 has 12 amino acids. The V end lost 5 bases, the J end lost 5 bases, and 10 bases lay between the germline ends. DNA for the CDR3: TGCGCCAGCAGGGGGGGAGGTGAGACCCAGTACTTC. This codes for CASRGGGETQYF. Drawing the rest from reference TRBV5-1 and TRBJ2-5, the complete variable domain is KAGVTQTPRYLIKTRGQQVTLSCSPISGHRSVSWYQQTPGQGLQFLFEYFSETQRNKGNFPGRFSGRQFSNSRSEMNVSTLELGDSALYLCASRGGGETQYFGPGTRLLVL.

This chain connects TRBV10-3 to TRBJ2-5, with D unresolved. Germline-derived CDR1 and CDR2 are ENHRY and SYGVKD. With 0 bases removed from V and 3 bases from J, the gap between germline ends came to 8 bases. The CDR3 has 14 residues. CDR3 sequence (DNA): TGTGCCATCAGTGAGTCGATAGGAGAAGAGACCCAGTACTTC. Translated, it gives CAISESIGEETQYF.

V is TRBV12-2 and J is TRBJ2-3; TRBD2 was called by the table and not checked on the DNA. TRBV12-2 is classified as a pseudogene. This CDR3 comprises 16 residues. CDR3 in DNA: TGTGCAAGTCGCGGAGGGGGGGGCGGGGGGGCTTATACGCAGTATTTT. Protein sequence: CASRGGGGGGAYTQYF.

The chain has TRBV29-1 and TRBJ2-7; TRBD1 agrees at 11 bases. J was trimmed by 5 bases and V by 4 bases; bases with no gene match: 7. Germline V gene lookup returns CDR1 SQVTM and CDR2 ANQGSEA. The CDR3 extends over 14 amino acids. The CDR3 sequence is CSVGGQGAKHEQYF. The CDR3 DNA reads TGCAGCGTTGGAGGACAGGGGGCAAAGCACGAGCAGTACTTC.

Only a few counts were recorded for this clone. The CDR3 sequence is CASSYDPVLSYEQYF. For the CDR3, the DNA is TGTGCCAGCAGCTACGATCCGGTCCTTAGTTACGAGCAGTACTTC. The chain combines TRBV9 with TRBJ2-7; D call uncertain. Per germline, CDR1 SGDLS and CDR2 YYNGEE. The CDR3 loop spans 15 amino acids. V was cut by 4 bases and J by 4 bases, with 18 bases left in between.

The chain carries TRBV9 and TRBJ2-5, with TRBD2 identical over 8 bases. The germline V gene has CDR1 SGDLS and CDR2 YYNGEE. The CDR3 is made up of 15 amino acids. The V segment lost 0 bases and the J segment 4 bases; nucleotides outside the gene matches: 5. The CDR3: CASSVEGTSLETQYF. Here the CDR3 DNA reads TGTGCCAGCAGCGTAGAGGGGACTAGTTTAGAGACCCAGTACTTC.

The rearrangement uses TRBV11-3 and TRBJ1-1, with 9 positions matching TRBD1. With 5 bases clipped from V and 1 base from J, the junction kept 5 bases outside the gene matches. The CDR3 sequence is 15 residues long. The germline V gene has CDR1 SGHNT and CDR2 YENEEA. The CDR3 DNA reads TGTGCCAGCAGCAGGACAGGGGAGGGGAACACTGAAGCTTTCTTT. This encodes CASSRTGEGNTEAFF.

The chain carries TRBV28 and TRBJ2-7; tentatively, D is TRBD2 (5 bases). V lost 6 bases and J 3 bases, leaving 9 bases between the germline ends. CDR1 and CDR2 from the germline V gene are MDHEN and SYDVKM. The CDR3 extends over 12 amino acids. The CDR3: CASSQLGYEQYF. DNA for the CDR3: TGTGCCAGCAGCCAACTAGGCTACGAGCAGTACTTC.

The rearrangement uses TRBV5-4 and TRBJ1-6, with TRBD1 matching over 8 bases. Germline V CDR1 and CDR2: SGHNT, YYREEE (reference sequence). With V trimmed by 6 bases and J by 10 bases, 6 bases remained unmatched. This CDR3 has 13 residues. CDR3 residues: CASTTGEDSPLHF. DNA of the CDR3: TGTGCCAGCACGACAGGGGAAGACTCACCCCTCCACTTT.

V gene TRBV6-5 combines with J gene TRBJ2-2; D is ambiguous. This CDR3 has 11 residues. Germline V gives CDR1 MNHEY, CDR2 SVGAGI. V lost 5 bases, J lost 5 bases, and 3 bases lay in between. The CDR3 bases are TGTGCCAGCAGTCGTACCGGGGAGCTGTTTTTT. It codes for CASSRTGELFF.

The chain links TRBV7-2 to TRBJ1-1, with a tentative D call TRBD1 (5 bases). Germline loops: CDR1 SGHTA, CDR2 FQGNSA. The V and J ends lost 3 bases and 4 bases respectively, with 12 bases between them. CDR3 length equals 14 residues. The CDR3 loop is CASSLLGRGTEAFF. The CDR3 region has the DNA TGTGCCAGCAGCTTGTTAGGTAGGGGCACTGAAGCTTTCTTT.

V is TRBV5-1 and J is TRBJ2-5; TRBD2 agrees at 9 bases. This CDR3 contains 16 residues. Germline assignment: CDR1 SGHRS and CDR2 YFSETQ. Trimming cost V 1 base and J 4 bases; bases outside gene matches: 8. CDR3 coding DNA: TGCGCCAGCAGCTTGAATGGCGGGAGGGCCGGAGAGACCCAGTACTTC. Amino acid sequence: CASSLNGGRAGETQYF.

The gene calls are TRBV7-3 and TRBJ2-5; no clear D gene. Germline V CDR1 and CDR2: SGHTA, FQGTGA. CDR3 length equals 15 residues. V was clipped by 5 bases and J by 5 bases, with 18 bases between them. The CDR3 loop is CASSPNLGEWETQYF. In DNA, the CDR3 is TGTGCCAGCAGCCCTAACCTGGGCGAGTGGGAGACCCAGTACTTC.

This CDR3 is CASSTGTSEGNEQFF. In DNA form, the CDR3 reads TGCGCCAGCAGCACAGGGACTAGCGAAGGGAATGAGCAGTTCTTC. The V call is TRBV5-1, the J call TRBJ2-1, with 10 bases that match TRBD2. The CDR3 is 15 amino acids. After removal of 4 bases from V and 7 bases from J, the junction contained 8 bases not matched to a gene. The germline V gene encodes CDR1 SGHRS and CDR2 YFSETQ.

Here the CDR3 DNA reads TGTGCCAGCAGCTTAGTTACTCCAATGAGGTCCGAGCAGTACTTC. Its protein is CASSLVTPMRSEQYF. The rearrangement uses TRBV7-9 and TRBJ2-5, with D unresolved. The J call may be mistaken, given a closer DNA end match to TRBJ2-7. The CDR3 length is 15 residues. Looked up from germline, CDR1 is SEHNR and CDR2 is FQNEAQ (reference sequence).

This clone appeared once. The rearrangement uses TRBV19 and TRBJ1-4, with unresolved D. Trimming pared 1 base from V and 3 bases from J, leaving 9 bases between. This CDR3 has 15 amino acids. The germline V gene has CDR1 LNHDA and CDR2 SQIVND (reference sequence). In DNA form, the CDR3 reads TGTGCCAGTAGTATAGCTAGTTCATCTAATGAAAAACTGTTTTTT. Protein product: CASSIASSSNEKLFF.

V is TRBV5-4 and J is TRBJ1-2; no clear D. CDR1 and CDR2 from the germline V gene are SGHNT and YYREEE (reference sequence). Trimming removed 4 bases from V and 3 bases from J, with 16 bases in between. CDR3 length equals 15 residues. CDR3 protein: CASSTLWEPHYGYTF. CDR3 in DNA: TGTGCCAGCAGCACCCTCTGGGAGCCGCACTATGGCTACACCTTC.

The CDR3 reads CASSFSGRSQETQYF. CDR3 DNA: TGTGCCAGCAGCTTTAGCGGGAGGAGCCAAGAGACCCAGTACTTC. The rearrangement links TRBV5-6 to TRBJ2-5; 10 bases line up with TRBD2. The CDR3 runs 15 residues. V gave up 2 bases and J gave up 1 base; unmatched junction bases: 2. Germline lookup yields CDR1 SGHDT and CDR2 YYEEEE.